Each of the 2 T cell receptor beta chains below was sequenced from the same sample in a study of cytomegalovirus exposure and HLA in healthy donors. The study ran its PCR with 60 Vbeta and 13 Jbeta primers. The table came from immunoSEQ multiplex PCR; TCRdb's copy has only in-frame clones and leaves some out. Of around 130,000 clones in the sample, more than 80% are singletons; the top ten hold over 2.5%. Source material: PBMCs. Receptor source: a male donor in good health and CMV-seronegative.

The gene calls are TRBV2 and TRBJ2-5, with 13 bases matching TRBD2. Per germline, CDR1 SNHLY and CDR2 FYNNEI. The CDR3 is made up of 15 amino acids. J was trimmed by 1 base and V by 7 bases; bases with no gene match: 3. CDR3 residues: CASTGTSGVQETQYF. The CDR3 DNA reads TGTGCCAGCACGGGGACTAGCGGGGTCCAAGAGACCCAGTACTTC.

J is TRBJ1-4 and V is TRBV10-3; D possibly corresponds to TRBD1 (5 bases). From germline, CDR1 is ENHRY and CDR2 SYGVKD. With 2 bases removed from V and 7 bases from J, the gap between germline ends came to 14 bases. The CDR3 runs 15 residues. CDR3 loop: CAISEGGLRGEKLFF. The DNA of the CDR3 is TGTGCCATCAGTGAGGGGGGACTCCGGGGTGAAAAACTGTTTTTT.